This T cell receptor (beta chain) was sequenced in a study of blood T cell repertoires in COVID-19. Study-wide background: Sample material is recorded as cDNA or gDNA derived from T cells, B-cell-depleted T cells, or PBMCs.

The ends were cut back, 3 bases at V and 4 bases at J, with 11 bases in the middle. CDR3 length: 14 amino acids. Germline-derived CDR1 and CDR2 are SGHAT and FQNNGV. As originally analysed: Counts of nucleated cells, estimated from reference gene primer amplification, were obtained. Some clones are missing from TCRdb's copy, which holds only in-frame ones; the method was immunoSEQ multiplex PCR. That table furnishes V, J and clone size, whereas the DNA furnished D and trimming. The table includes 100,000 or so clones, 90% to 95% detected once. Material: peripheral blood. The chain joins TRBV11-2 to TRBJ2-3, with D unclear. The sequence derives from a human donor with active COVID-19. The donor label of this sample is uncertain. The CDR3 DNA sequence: TGTGCCAGCAGCTTTTCTTTGCTATCAGATACGCAGTATTTT. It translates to CASSFSLLSDTQYF.